This T cell receptor beta chain was recovered during a study of blood T cell repertoires in COVID-19. Cohort placement rested on clinical history that participants reported themselves. Recovered participants had two consecutive negative NP/OP PCR tests, healthcare professional clearance, or symptom resolution. This clone was seen a single time. Germline CDR1 SGHRS, CDR2 YFSETQ. V lost 6 bases, J lost 1 base, and 7 bases stayed unmatched. The CDR3 loop spans 15 amino acids. In the authors' methods: Using reference gene primer amplification, nucleated cell counts were estimated. TCRdb keeps only in-frame clones here, not all; method: immunoSEQ multiplex PCR. V and J calls and clone size are those listed in that table; D and trimming were worked out from the DNA. The sample comprises approximately 150,000 clones, around 86% of which are singletons, and roughly 12% rests with the top ten.

The sequence came from a man in his fifties or sixties who had recovered from COVID-19. V is TRBV5-1 and J is TRBJ1-1; 9 nucleotides line up with TRBD1. Sequenced: PBMCs or T cells enriched from blood (not recorded which). CDR3 sequence: CASTQQGAQNTEAFF. The CDR3 DNA reads TGCGCCAGCACTCAACAGGGGGCTCAGAACACTGAAGCTTTCTTT.